Below, 31 T cell receptor beta chains from the same sample are listed, as sequenced in a study of OX40 agonist ivuxolimab in advanced cancers. Clones were read by immunoSEQ multiplex PCR, and TCRdb kept only the in-frame ones, dropping some. The sample lists around 73,000 clones, around 89% seen once, with approximately 11% in the top ten. Sequencing used CD4+ or CD8+ T cells sorted from blood, obtained in a trial of the OX40 agonist ivuxolimab. These receptors originate from an adult with an advanced solid tumor such as melanoma, head and neck, liver or kidney cancer.

The chain has TRBV30 and TRBJ1-4; a weak D match, TRBD1 (5 bases). With 1 base removed from V and 7 bases from J, the gap between germline ends came to 10 bases. Looked up from germline, CDR1 is GTSNPN and CDR2 is SVGIG (reference sequence). This CDR3 spans 13 amino acids. The CDR3 coding sequence is TGTGCCTGGAGTGGGCAGGGAAGTGAAAAACTGTTTTTT. Translation gives CAWSGQGSEKLFF.

This clone was detected once. The chain carries TRBV14 and TRBJ1-1; D ambiguous. The germline V gene has CDR1 SGHDN and CDR2 FVKESK. V lost 0 bases, J lost 1 base, and 21 bases lay in between. CDR3 length: 19 residues. CDR3 region: CASSQESSLGFRANTEAFF. The DNA of the CDR3 is TGTGCCAGCAGCCAAGAGTCTTCTCTTGGCTTCCGGGCGAACACTGAAGCTTTCTTT.

The chain combines TRBV28 with TRBJ2-5; possible D gene TRBD1, 6 bases. In germline, CDR1 is MDHEN, CDR2 SYDVKM. V was shortened by 5 bases and J by 4 bases, with 14 bases between the two germline ends. CDR3 length: 14 residues. CDR3 sequence reads: CASSPPGDGETQYF. The CDR3 DNA reads as TGTGCCAGCAGTCCCCCAGGGGATGGAGAGACCCAGTACTTC.

This clone was seen a single time. The chain joins TRBV19 to TRBJ2-7, with a tentative D call TRBD1 (7 bases). V lost 11 bases and J 0 bases, leaving 20 bases between the germline ends. From germline, CDR1 is LNHDA and CDR2 SQIVND (reference sequence). CDR3 size: 15 residues. The CDR3 DNA sequence: TGTGCCTCCCGGGCCGCAGGGGGGAACTCCTACGAGCAGTACTTC. This codes for CASRAAGGNSYEQYF.

As DNA, the CDR3 is TGTGCCATCAGTGAGTCTGGGACGGGCAATCAGCCCCAGCATTTT. Its protein product is CAISESGTGNQPQHF. The chain carries TRBV10-3 and TRBJ1-5; weak D call: TRBD1 (5 bases). The CDR3 covers 15 residues. The germline CDR1 and CDR2 sequences are ENHRY and SYGVKD. Trimming removed 0 bases at V and 2 bases at J, with 8 bases between.

V and J are TRBV7-9 and TRBJ2-7; perhaps D is TRBD1 or TRBD2 (5 bases each). The CDR3 loop spans 16 amino acids. The V end was cut by 2 bases, the J end by 2 bases, with 16 bases between. In germline, CDR1 is SEHNR, CDR2 FQNEAQ (reference sequence). The CDR3 nucleotides read TGTGCCAGCAGCTTATGGGGGATTGGGATGACCTACGAGCAGTACTTC. It yields the protein CASSLWGIGMTYEQYF.

The V and J genes are TRBV29-1 and TRBJ1-2; tentative D call: TRBD1 (5 bases). V lost 0 bases and J lost 2, with 7 bases in between. Looked up from germline, CDR1 is SQVTM and CDR2 is ANQGSEA. The CDR3 extends over 13 amino acids. The CDR3 protein is CSVEDRDNYGYTF. The DNA of the CDR3 is TGCAGCGTTGAAGATCGGGACAACTATGGCTACACCTTC. The full variable domain, its missing parts supplied by reference TRBV29-1 and TRBJ1-2, is SAVISQKPSRDICQRGTSLTIQCQVDSQVTMMFWYRQQPGQSLTLIATANQGSEATYESGFVIDKFPISRPNLTFSTLTVSNMSPEDSSIYLCSVEDRDNYGYTFGSGTRLTVV.

The chain employs TRBV28 and TRBJ2-7; TRBD1 matches 7 bases. The J segment lost 0 bases and the V segment lost 3 bases, leaving 8 bases of the junction unmatched. This CDR3 contains 16 residues. Germline loops: CDR1 MDHEN, CDR2 SYDVKM. The CDR3 DNA reads as TGTGCCAGCAGTTTGGATACAGGGGTCCTCTCCTACGAGCAGTACTTC. Translation: CASSLDTGVLSYEQYF.

This chain joins TRBV4-2 and TRBJ1-1, with D possibly TRBD1 on 6 matching bases. Germline CDR1 LGHNA, CDR2 YNFKEQ. This CDR3 region has 15 residues. V was shortened by 3 bases and J by 1 base, with 12 bases between the two germline ends. The CDR3 sequence is CASSHRDKGNTEAFF. CDR3 bases: TGTGCCAGCAGCCACCGGGACAAAGGGAACACTGAAGCTTTCTTT.

The rearrangement joins TRBV27 to TRBJ2-5; tentatively, D is TRBD2 (5 bases). The CDR3 runs 12 residues. Germline values: CDR1 MNHEY, CDR2 SMNVEV (reference sequence). V was pared by 4 bases and J by 7 bases, with 10 bases between. The CDR3: CASSSEGGTQYF. DNA for the CDR3: TGTGCCAGCAGTTCAGAGGGCGGGACCCAGTACTTC.

The V and J genes are TRBV7-3 and TRBJ2-1; 7 nucleotides match TRBD2. CDR3 length equals 14 residues. Trimming removed 8 bases from V and 5 bases from J; junction bases left unmatched: 9. Germline CDR1 reads SGHTA; CDR2 reads FQGTGA. The CDR3 loop is CASALRLADNEQFF. The CDR3, as DNA: TGTGCCAGCGCCCTGCGGCTAGCGGACAATGAGCAGTTCTTC.

To note about this clone: Other DNA sequences in this sample translate to the same CDR3. This chain uses TRBV7-9 with TRBJ1-2; unclear D gene. The CDR3 loop spans 12 amino acids. The germline gives CDR1 SEHNR, CDR2 FQNEAQ (reference sequence). V was clipped by 1 base and J by 8 bases, with 8 bases between them. CDR3 protein: CASSLGSRGYTF. CDR3 DNA: TGTGCCAGCAGCTTAGGCTCGAGGGGCTACACCTTC.

The chain links TRBV7-9 to TRBJ2-7, with a possible D match to TRBD1 (5 bases). The V gene's germline CDR1 is SEHNR and CDR2 FQNEAQ (reference sequence). The ends were cut back, 4 bases at V and 0 bases at J, with 16 bases in the middle. This CDR3 comprises 16 residues. This CDR3 reads CASSSSKDSTSYEQYF. DNA for the CDR3: TGTGCCAGCAGCTCAAGCAAAGACAGTACCTCCTACGAGCAGTACTTC.

The gene calls are TRBV27 and TRBJ1-1; D call uncertain. This CDR3 is 14 amino acids long. CDR1 is MNHEY, CDR2 SMNVEV, per germline (reference sequence). V gave up 4 bases and J gave up 1 base, with 10 bases separating them. The CDR3 region is CASSYGSENTEAFF. CDR3 nucleotides: TGTGCCAGCAGTTACGGCAGTGAGAACACTGAAGCTTTCTTT.

The V and J genes are TRBV5-1 and TRBJ2-3; 8 positions match TRBD2. With V trimmed by 3 bases and J by 0 bases, 6 bases remained unmatched. The CDR3 has 16 residues. Looked up from germline, CDR1 is SGHRS and CDR2 is YFSETQ. CDR3 bases: TGCGCCAGCAGCTCCTCCGGGGGGGGGAGCACAGATACGCAGTATTTT. This translates into CASSSSGGGSTDTQYF.

This clone was counted between two and nine times. This chain joins TRBV19 and TRBJ2-5; no reliable D call. Trimming left V 3 bases short and J 4 bases short, with 9 bases between. Germline V CDR1 and CDR2: LNHDA, SQIVND (reference sequence). The CDR3 totals 13 residues. Here the CDR3 reads CASSIILRETQYF. The CDR3 DNA is TGTGCCAGTAGTATCATCCTGAGAGAGACCCAGTACTTC.

The V gene is TRBV19, the J gene TRBJ1-4, with D possibly being TRBD1 (6 bases). V was trimmed by 5 bases and J by 6 bases, leaving 7 bases between them. The CDR3 has 12 residues. CDR1 and CDR2 from the germline V gene are LNHDA and SQIVND (reference sequence). CDR3 loop: CASSWTDEKLFF. The CDR3 DNA sequence: TGTGCCAGTAGTTGGACAGATGAAAAACTGTTTTTT.

This clone was seen more than once but under ten times. Other DNA sequences in the same sample also yield this CDR3. CDR3 bases: TGTGCCAGCAGCGTTAGACTAGCGGGAGACAATGAGCAGTTCTTC. It yields the protein CASSVRLAGDNEQFF. V usage is TRBV9 and J usage is TRBJ2-1, with 12 bases lining up with TRBD2. The length of the CDR3 is 15 residues. The J segment lost 5 bases and the V segment lost 2 bases, leaving 2 bases of the junction unmatched. CDR1 is SGDLS and CDR2 is YYNGEE in the germline V gene.

The rearrangement links TRBV19 to TRBJ2-3; 7 bases line up with TRBD1. The CDR3 has 16 residues. The germline CDR1 and CDR2 sequences are LNHDA and SQIVND (reference sequence). Trimming removed 4 bases from V and 2 bases from J; junction bases left unmatched: 9. CDR3 residues: CASSKTGPFSTDTQYF. The CDR3 coding sequence is TGTGCCAGTAGTAAGACAGGGCCTTTTTCCACAGATACGCAGTATTTT. The whole variable domain, filled in from reference TRBV19 and TRBJ2-3, reads DGGITQSPKYLFRKEGQNVTLSCEQNLNHDAMYWYRQDPGQGLRLIYYSQIVNDFQKGDIAEGYSVSREKKESFPLTVTSAQKNPTAFYLCASSKTGPFSTDTQYFGPGTRLTVL.

The J gene is TRBJ1-1, the V gene TRBV5-6, with D uncertain. Per germline, CDR1 SGHDT and CDR2 YYEEEE. The CDR3 spans 12 residues. V lost 0 bases, J lost 7 bases, and 7 bases lay in between. The CDR3 nucleotides read TGTGCCAGCAGCTTGGGGGCTGATGAAGCTTTCTTT. This translates into CASSLGADEAFF.

The V and J genes are TRBV27 and TRBJ2-5; D unresolved. The tail of the sequence fits TRBJ2-7 better, so the J call may be wrong. The germline V gene has CDR1 MNHEY and CDR2 SMNVEV (reference sequence). The CDR3 spans 14 residues. The CDR3 DNA reads as TGTGCCAGCAGTTTTGACGGTTCCTCCTACGAGCAGTACTTC. Translating gives CASSFDGSSYEQYF.

CDR3 sequence (DNA): TGTGCCAGCAGCCCTAGGGAGTGGGGAGGGCCAACCGGGGAGCTGTTTTTT. It is translated as CASSPREWGGPTGELFF. The rearrangement uses TRBV9 and TRBJ2-2; 7 bases fit TRBD2. After removal of 4 bases from V and 5 bases from J, the junction contained 14 bases not matched to a gene. This CDR3 is 17 amino acids long. Germline V CDR1 and CDR2: SGDLS, YYNGEE. The full variable domain, rest sourced from reference TRBV9 and TRBJ2-2, is DSGVTQTPKHLITATGQRVTLRCSPRSGDLSVYWYQQSLDQGLQFLIQYYNGEERAKGNILERFSAQQFPDLHSELNLSSLELGDSALYFCASSPREWGGPTGELFFGEGSRLTVL.

This clone was seen just once. The chain is built from TRBV7-3 and TRBJ1-1, with D maybe TRBD1 (5 bases). Germline CDR1 SGHTA, CDR2 FQGTGA. Trimming cost V 4 bases and J 3 bases, with 15 bases left between them. The CDR3 length is 15 residues. In nucleotides, the CDR3 is TGTGCCAGCAGCTATAATGCCGGGGGGGACACTGAAGCTTTCTTT. Residues: CASSYNAGGDTEAFF. Drawing the rest from reference TRBV7-3 and TRBJ1-1, the complete variable domain is GAGVSQTPSNKVTEKGKYVELRCDPISGHTALYWYRQSLGQGPEFLIYFQGTGAADDSGLPNDRFFAVRPEGSVSTLKIQRTERGDSAVYLCASSYNAGGDTEAFFGQGTRLTVV.

V is TRBV5-1 and J is TRBJ1-2, with unresolved D. Germline CDR1 and CDR2: SGHRS and YFSETQ. Trimming shortened V by 0 bases and J by 0 bases, and 21 bases separated the two germline ends. The CDR3 extends over 19 amino acids. This chain's CDR3 is CASSLVTGGSNFPNYGYTF. CDR3 bases: TGCGCCAGCAGCTTGGTCACGGGAGGCTCCAATTTCCCTAACTATGGCTACACCTTC.

The genes are TRBV27 and TRBJ2-5; D is possibly TRBD1 (5 bases). The DNA end is more similar to TRBJ2-7, so the J call may be wrong. This CDR3 spans 13 amino acids. Looked up from germline, CDR1 is MNHEY and CDR2 is SMNVEV (reference sequence). The CDR3 is CASSYQGSYEQYF. The CDR3 DNA is TGTGCCAGCAGTTACCAGGGCAGTTACGAGCAGTACTTC.

A few counts support this clone. CDR3 bases: TGCGCCAGCAGCTGGACTAGCGGGACGTACAATGAGCAGTTCTTC. As protein: CASSWTSGTYNEQFF. V gene TRBV5-1 combines with J gene TRBJ2-1; 12 nucleotides match TRBD2. Per germline, CDR1 SGHRS and CDR2 YFSETQ. V lost 3 bases to trimming and J lost 4 bases; unmatched junction nucleotides: 2. The CDR3 is 15 residues long.

The chain is built from TRBV30 and TRBJ1-1; no definite D call. The CDR3 is 14 amino acids. V shed 2 bases and J shed 4 bases, with 14 bases lying between them. From germline, CDR1 is GTSNPN and CDR2 SVGIG (reference sequence). The CDR3, as DNA: TGTGCCTGGAGTTCCGCTCGTGGTATCACTGAAGCTTTCTTT. Protein: CAWSSARGITEAFF.

As for this clone: Compared with germline, one end of the junction differs, possibly owing to a read error. The rearrangement joins TRBV29-1 to TRBJ2-1; TRBD2 might be the D (5 bases). The germline V gene encodes CDR1 SQVTM and CDR2 ANQGSEA. The CDR3 loop spans 10 amino acids. CDR3: CSVEFGERFF. Written as DNA, the CDR3 is TGCAGCGTTGAATTTGGGGAGCGGTTCTTC.

The chain joins TRBV27 to TRBJ2-7; 9 bases are a match to TRBD2. V gave up 6 bases and J gave up 6 bases; unmatched junction bases: 9. Germline loops: CDR1 MNHEY, CDR2 SMNVEV (reference sequence). This CDR3 region has 14 residues. The CDR3 region has the DNA TGTGCCAGCAGCCCCGGACTAGCGCTGGTCGAGCAGTACTTC. Protein product: CASSPGLALVEQYF.

The chain recombines TRBV5-5 with TRBJ1-2; TRBD1 might be the D (5 bases). This CDR3 region has 15 residues. CDR1 is SGHKS and CDR2 is YYEKEE in the germline V gene (reference sequence). The V gene lost 0 bases and the J gene lost 4 bases, with 13 bases spanning the gap. CDR3 nucleotide sequence: TGTGCCAGCAGCTTGGTTCCAGGGTGGCCCTATGGCTACACCTTC. This codes for CASSLVPGWPYGYTF. Together with reference TRBV5-5 and TRBJ1-2, the CDR3 gives the full variable domain: DAGVTQSPTHLIKTRGQQVTLRCSPISGHKSVSWYQQVLGQGPQFIFQYYEKEERGRGNFPDRFSARQFPNYSSELNVNALLLGDSALYLCASSLVPGWPYGYTFGSGTRLTVV.

This sequence joins TRBV29-1 and TRBJ2-1, with D maybe TRBD2 (5 bases). Germline lookup yields CDR1 SQVTM and CDR2 ANQGSEA. Between the trimmed V and J ends, which lost 2 bases and 2 bases, there was a span of 10 bases. CDR3 length: 14 residues. The CDR3 spells CSVELAGTYNEQFF. The CDR3 DNA sequence: TGCAGCGTTGAACTAGCCGGAACCTACAATGAGCAGTTCTTC.